Following are 5 T cell receptor beta chains from one sample sequenced in a study of blood T cells in healthy people across ages. Then a second PCR, running about 6 to 12 cycles, was carried out with a sample-barcoded 5' primer and a J-beta primer mix. MiXCR, run by TCRdb on the 5' RACE reads, gives a single entry per CDR3 protein. The data contain fewer than 1.5 million distinct CDR3 sequences, 40% to 50% of them singletons. Sequences were obtained from blood. These receptors all come from a woman under 30 in good health.

DNA of the CDR3: TGTGCCAGCAGTTTAGACGGGGATAGCTATGGCTACACCTTC. Protein sequence: CASSLDGDSYGYTF. The genes are TRBV12-3 or TRBV12-4 and TRBJ1-2; D ambiguous. The CDR3 is 14 amino acids. V was clipped by 1 base and J by 4 bases, with 10 bases between them.

The rearrangement links TRBV7-9 to TRBJ2-1, with 9 bases that match TRBD2. CDR1 is SEHNR, CDR2 FQNEAQ, per germline (reference sequence). The CDR3 is 17 residues long. The trim removed 2 bases at V and 7 bases at J, leaving 12 bases unmatched. The CDR3 loop is CASSLRLAGDLANEQFF. In DNA, the CDR3 is TGTGCCAGCAGCTTAAGGTTAGCGGGAGATCTTGCGAATGAGCAGTTCTTC.

The rearrangement links TRBV13 to TRBJ2-1; a weak D match, TRBD2 (5 bases). The tail of the sequence fits TRBJ2-7 better, so the J call may be wrong. The CDR3 consists of 16 residues. Germline loops: CDR1 PRHDT, CDR2 FYEKMQ (reference sequence). The chain's CDR3 is CASSLGISEAYNEQYF. The CDR3 nucleotides are TGTGCCAGCAGCTTAGGCATTAGCGAGGCCTACAATGAGCAGTACTTC.

This clonotype was detected only a few times. The chain recombines TRBV28 with TRBJ2-5, with 9 bases lining up with TRBD2. J was trimmed by 3 bases and V by 2 bases; bases with no gene match: 10. This CDR3 comprises 17 residues. The germline V gene has CDR1 MDHEN and CDR2 SYDVKM. This chain's CDR3 is CASSLSLAGNSKETQYF. Written as DNA, the CDR3 is TGTGCCAGCAGTTTAAGCCTAGCGGGAAACTCTAAAGAGACCCAGTACTTC.

This chain connects TRBV29-1 to TRBJ2-5, with D maybe TRBD1 (5 bases). V was pared by 7 bases and J by 3 bases, with 9 bases between. Looked up from germline, CDR1 is SQVTM and CDR2 is ANQGSEA. The CDR3 sequence is 11 residues long. The CDR3, as DNA: TGCAGCGACAGCAGGGAAGAGACCCAGTACTTC. This sequence encodes CSDSREETQYF.